This entry is about one TCR beta chain. This clonotype was counted many times. Its recognized antigen is unknown. No much larger clonotype is one base removed from it; base qualities were not supplied. This sample was taken from a study of T-cell reconstitution after alpha-beta-depleted transplantation in children (dated by TCRdb to 2015 to 2016). Background for the entire study: Using TCR repertoire profiling, the study followed T-cell immune reconstitution in a quantitative way in children after TCRalphabeta/CD19-depleted allogeneic hematopoietic cell transplantation. Study-level results and caveats: The apparently early recovery of alphabetaT-cell counts about two months after transplant reportedly depended on only several hundred rapidly expanded clones that came from non-depleted graft cells. The frequencies of hyperexpanded clones fell over the following months, and after one year, T-cell counts and TCRbeta diversity were mostly attributed to newly produced T cells. In some patients, the high TCRbeta diversity seen at day 60 was put down to recipient T cells and intrathymic progenitors that had survived conditioning.

The meaning of the sample's treatment or condition label: allogeneic hematopoietic cell transplantation with graft depleted of TCRalphabeta T cells and CD19 B cells. The children who served as transplant recipients had been given grafts of TCRalphabeta/CD19-depleted allogeneic hematopoietic cells. Library preparation was by PCR. Instrument on record: Illumina HiSeq 2500. TCR library preparation used molecular barcoding, with unique molecular identifiers applied to normalize quantification of the TCRbeta repertoire. TCRdb redid the processing of the public reads, applying fastp at Q25 and MiXCR, and retained in-frame beta chains. Identical CDR3 proteins give one entry, which carries the most common genes and DNA. Counted in this sample were about 290,000 distinct CDR3 sequences; 10% of them appeared once. Over 6% of the sample comes from the top ten. Clipping removes 0 bases from V and 5 bases from J, with 9 as the unmatched junction base count. The CDR3 runs 15 residues from the cysteine to the phenylalanine. The only DNA kept is the CDR3, 45 bases in frame from the first base. As encoded in the germline V gene (reference sequence), CDR1 is DFQATT while CDR2 is SNEGSKA.

Recombination connected TRBV20-1 to TRBJ2-7; 8 bases in the middle match TRBD1. The TCR was taken from a boy in the first two years of life with acute myeloid leukemia, due to receive a stem cell transplant. The sequencing used PBMCs, collected before TCRalphabeta/CD19-depleted stem cell transplant. This receptor carries the CDR3 CSAREPPDRVNEQYF. The DNA sequence is as follows: TGCAGTGCTAGAGAGCCCCCGGACAGGGTAAACGAGCAGTACTTC.